These 26 T cell receptor beta chains share one sample of origin, sequenced in a study of shared clonotypes between healthy human individuals. Clones were sequenced by immunoSEQ multiplex PCR, and TCRdb holds only the in-frame ones, with some missing. The repertoire holds millions of clones, with 90% to 95% as singletons. Material: naive CD4+ T cells sorted from blood. This sample's subset: CD45RA+ positively selected. All receptors come from a young man in good health.

This rearrangement joins TRBV10-1 to TRBJ2-7, with a tentative D call TRBD1 (5 bases). V lost 3 bases, J lost 2 bases, and 11 bases lay in between. Germline CDR1 is WNHNN and CDR2 is SYGVQD (reference sequence). CDR3 length equals 14 residues. CDR3: CASSDFDSTYEQYF. CDR3 nucleotides: TGCGCCAGCAGTGATTTTGACAGTACCTACGAGCAGTACTTC.

This chain uses TRBV6-1 with TRBJ2-3, with D perhaps TRBD1 (6 bases). CDR1 MNHNS and CDR2 SASEGT come from the germline V gene. This CDR3 has 14 amino acids. The ends were cut back, 8 bases at V and 2 bases at J, with 14 bases in the middle. The CDR3 region has the DNA TGTGCCAGCGGACAGCACAGATTCACAGATACGCAGTATTTT. The encoded protein is CASGQHRFTDTQYF.

The chain uses TRBV7-8 and TRBJ1-2; TRBD1 aligns across 9 bases. The CDR3 is 15 amino acids. The V and J ends lost 5 bases and 4 bases, in that order; junction bases with no gene match: 8. CDR1 SGHVS and CDR2 FQNEAQ come from the germline V gene. CDR3 sequence (DNA): TGTGCCAGCAGCCCAAGGGACAGGGTCGTCTATGGCTACACCTTC. It is translated as CASSPRDRVVYGYTF.

This chain joins TRBV7-2 and TRBJ1-1; D is unclear. The CDR3 runs to 13 residues. Germline CDR1 is SGHTA and CDR2 is FQGNSA. The germline V and J ends were trimmed by 5 bases and 1 base, with 8 bases remaining between them. The CDR3 DNA reads TGTGCCAGCAGCGGGTTTCGGAACACTGAAGCTTTCTTT. Protein product: CASSGFRNTEAFF. Looking up the rest from reference TRBV7-2 and TRBJ1-1 gives the full variable domain: GAGVSQSPSNKVTEKGKDVELRCDPISGHTALYWYRQSLGQGLEFLIYFQGNSAPDKSGLPSDRFSAERTGGSVSTLTIQRTQQEDSAVYLCASSGFRNTEAFFGQGTRLTVV.

The DNA for the CDR3 is TGTGCCTGGAGCTCCCCCCGGACAGGGACCTACAATGAGCAGTTCTTC. The encoded protein is CAWSSPRTGTYNEQFF. The chain is built from TRBV30 and TRBJ2-1; 8 nucleotides align to TRBD1. The CDR3 is 16 residues long. Looked up from germline, CDR1 is GTSNPN and CDR2 is SVGIG (reference sequence). V shed 3 bases, J shed 2 bases, and the junction held 9 bases outside the gene matches.

The V call is TRBV5-6, the J call TRBJ2-2; D gene ambiguous. The CDR3 is made up of 13 amino acids. V was trimmed by 4 bases and J by 4 bases, leaving 8 bases between them. Per the germline V gene, CDR1 is SGHDT and CDR2 is YYEEEE. CDR3 sequence (DNA): TGTGCCAGCAGCAGGGTGGGCACCGGGGAGCTGTTTTTT. Protein sequence: CASSRVGTGELFF.

A note on this clone: One end of the junction fails to match germline, which may point to a read error. J is TRBJ1-5 and V is TRBV28, with 8 bases that match TRBD1. This CDR3 comprises 16 residues. CDR1 and CDR2 (germline): MDHEN, SYDVKM. CDR3 amino acids: CASNLWRGQGNQPQHF. In DNA, the CDR3 is TGTGCCAGCAATTTATGGCGGGGACAGGGCAATCAGCCCCAGCATTTT. Using reference TRBV28 and TRBJ1-5 for the parts outside the CDR3, the full variable domain is DVKVTQSSRYLVKRTGEKVFLECVQDMDHENMFWYRQDPGLGLRLIYFSYDVKMKEKGDIPEGYSVSREKKERFSLILESASTNQTSMYLCASNLWRGQGNQPQHFGDGTRLSIL.

The chain has TRBV29-1 and TRBJ2-1; D is tentatively TRBD1 or TRBD2 (5 bases each). This CDR3 has 15 residues. Germline V gene data show CDR1 as SQVTM and CDR2 as ANQGSEA. Trimming shortened V by 0 bases and J by 10 bases, and 19 bases separated the two germline ends. CDR3 loop: CSVEDRQPGKGEQFF. Written as DNA, the CDR3 is TGCAGCGTTGAAGATCGACAGCCGGGGAAAGGGGAGCAGTTCTTC.

This chain uses TRBV7-3 with TRBJ1-3, with unresolved D. Germline values: CDR1 SGHTA, CDR2 FQGTGA. With 1 base removed from V and 0 bases from J, the gap between germline ends came to 4 bases. The CDR3 contains 14 residues. The CDR3 here is CASSLKSSGNTIYF. CDR3 bases: TGTGCCAGCAGCTTAAAGAGCTCTGGAAACACCATATATTTT.

The gene calls are TRBV5-8 and TRBJ2-1; maybe TRBD1 (6 bases). This CDR3 contains 13 residues. Looked up from germline, CDR1 is SGHTS and CDR2 is YDEGEE. Between the trimmed V and J ends, which lost 4 bases and 5 bases, there was a span of 10 bases. CDR3 region: CASSRTANNEQFF. Written as DNA, the CDR3 is TGTGCCAGCAGCCGGACAGCCAACAATGAGCAGTTCTTC.

The CDR3 sequence is CASGLRGIRYNEQFF. CDR3 in DNA: TGTGCTAGTGGTTTGCGGGGGATCCGCTACAATGAGCAGTTCTTC. V and J are TRBV12-5 and TRBJ2-1, with a tentative D call TRBD2 (6 bases). CDR1 is LGHNT and CDR2 is FRNRAP in the germline V gene. The CDR3 is 15 residues long. V lost 2 bases, J lost 3 bases, and 11 bases lay in between.

The chain employs TRBV5-4 and TRBJ1-3; 10 bases match TRBD1. Germline trimming cut 0 bases from V and 2 bases from J; bases unmatched to any gene: 5. This CDR3 has 17 amino acids. Germline CDR1 reads SGHNT; CDR2 reads YYREEE (reference sequence). This chain's CDR3 is CASSLAKDRGPGNTIYF. The CDR3 coding sequence is TGTGCCAGCAGCTTGGCAAAAGACAGGGGGCCTGGAAACACCATATATTTT.

In nucleotides, the CDR3 is TGTGCCAGCAGCTCCGGACAGCCTGGTACTGGAAACACCATATATTTT. The encoded protein is CASSSGQPGTGNTIYF. The chain uses TRBV7-9 and TRBJ1-3, with D possibly being TRBD1 (6 bases). Trimming pared 4 bases from V and 2 bases from J, leaving 15 bases between. Germline CDR1 SEHNR, CDR2 FQNEAQ (reference sequence). The CDR3 consists of 16 residues. The full variable domain, with the rest looked up from reference TRBV7-9 and TRBJ1-3, is DTGVSQNPRHKITKRGQNVTFRCDPISEHNRLYWYRQTLGQGPEFLTYFQNEAQLEKSRLLSDRFSAERPKGSFSTLEIQRTEQGDSAMYLCASSSGQPGTGNTIYFGEGSWLTVV.

The rearrangement links TRBV5-6 to TRBJ2-3, with TRBD2 matching over 11 bases. V was pared by 3 bases and J by 7 bases, with 13 bases of the junction left unmatched. The germline V gene has CDR1 SGHDT and CDR2 YYEEEE. This CDR3 spans 17 amino acids. The DNA of the CDR3 is TGTGCCAGCAGCTCCATAGCGGGGGGGCTCCCATTTAATACGCAGTATTTT. This encodes CASSSIAGGLPFNTQYF.

This clone occurred once. The J gene is TRBJ2-3, the V gene TRBV6-6; D is possibly TRBD2 (6 bases). V gave up 2 bases and J gave up 1 base, with 10 bases separating them. This CDR3 comprises 15 residues. Germline CDR1 and CDR2: MNHNY and SVGAGI (reference sequence). CDR3 bases: TGTGCCAGCAGTTACGGTGCTAGCGGCACAGATACGCAGTATTTT. Translated, it gives CASSYGASGTDTQYF.

As for this clone: At the DNA level, this CDR3 is encoded by other sequences in the same sample as well. V is TRBV5-1 and J is TRBJ2-5; no clear D gene. Germline assignment: CDR1 SGHRS and CDR2 YFSETQ. V was clipped by 0 bases and J by 4 bases, with 7 bases between them. The CDR3 runs 13 residues. The CDR3 DNA follows: TGCGCCAGCAGCTTGGGACTGGGAGAGACCCAGTACTTC. Encoded protein: CASSLGLGETQYF.

This sequence joins TRBV25-1 and TRBJ2-7; D ambiguous. From germline, CDR1 is MGHDK and CDR2 SYGVNS. V lost 10 bases and J 2 bases, leaving 12 bases between the germline ends. This CDR3 is 12 amino acids long. For the CDR3, the DNA is TGTGCCAACGCGAGAGGAACCTACGAGCAGTACTTC. Protein product: CANARGTYEQYF.

The gene calls are TRBV28 and TRBJ1-5, with D possibly TRBD1 on 6 matching bases. The CDR3 length is 16 residues. Germline V gene lookup returns CDR1 MDHEN and CDR2 SYDVKM. V was pared by 4 bases and J by 0 bases, with 13 bases between. CDR3 in DNA: TGTGCCAGCAGTTCCTCAGGGGACTATAGCAATCAGCCCCAGCATTTT. It specifies CASSSSGDYSNQPQHF. The full variable domain, completed using reference TRBV28 and TRBJ1-5, is DVKVTQSSRYLVKRTGEKVFLECVQDMDHENMFWYRQDPGLGLRLIYFSYDVKMKEKGDIPEGYSVSREKKERFSLILESASTNQTSMYLCASSSSGDYSNQPQHFGDGTRLSIL.

About this clone: Other DNA sequences of this sample code for an identical CDR3. The chain has TRBV15 and TRBJ2-3, with D perhaps given as TRBD1 or TRBD2 (6 bases each). Germline CDR1 reads LNHNV; CDR2 reads YYDKDF (reference sequence). Trimming removed 0 bases from V and 3 bases from J, with 10 bases in between. The CDR3 spans 15 residues. For the CDR3, the DNA is TGTGCCACCAGCAGAGATGTAGGGGGGACAGATACGCAGTATTTT. Translating it yields CATSRDVGGTDTQYF.

This rearrangement joins TRBV7-9 to TRBJ1-2; no clear D. There are 17 residues in the CDR3. The V gene's germline CDR1 is SEHNR and CDR2 FQNEAQ (reference sequence). V lost 1 base, J lost 4 bases, and 19 bases lay in between. CDR3: CASSLVHLGPTFYGYTF. The CDR3 coding sequence is TGTGCCAGCAGCTTAGTTCACCTCGGCCCAACCTTCTATGGCTACACCTTC.

V is TRBV10-3 and J is TRBJ1-1, with D possibly being TRBD1 (5 bases). The germline gives CDR1 ENHRY, CDR2 SYGVKD. The CDR3 loop spans 14 amino acids. The V end lost 4 bases, the J end lost 0 bases, and 9 bases lay between the germline ends. The DNA of the CDR3 is TGTGCCATCAGTGGGGCAGGGATGAACACTGAAGCTTTCTTT. Its translation: CAISGAGMNTEAFF.

V usage is TRBV14 and J usage is TRBJ1-2; D gene unclear. Germline values: CDR1 SGHDN, CDR2 FVKESK. Trimming stripped 0 bases from V and 3 bases from J, with 11 bases between. The CDR3 is made up of 15 amino acids. This CDR3 reads CASSQDLRQHYGYTF. The CDR3 DNA reads TGTGCCAGCAGCCAAGATTTAAGGCAGCACTATGGCTACACCTTC. The variable domain in full, with the rest retrieved from reference TRBV14 and TRBJ1-2, is EAGVTQFPSHSVIEKGQTVTLRCDPISGHDNLYWYRRVMGKEIKFLLHFVKESKQDESGMPNNRFLAERTGGTYSTLKVQPAELEDSGVYFCASSQDLRQHYGYTFGSGTRLTVV.

This chain uses TRBV10-3 with TRBJ1-4, with 7 positions matching TRBD1. CDR1 and CDR2 from the germline V gene are ENHRY and SYGVKD. V lost 2 bases to trimming and J lost 0 bases; unmatched junction nucleotides: 3. The CDR3 has 16 residues. The CDR3 loop is CAISETGAPTNEKLFF. CDR3 in DNA: TGTGCCATCAGTGAGACAGGGGCCCCAACTAATGAAAAACTGTTTTTT.

The chain links TRBV6-1 to TRBJ2-3; the match to TRBD2 covers 14 bases. Germline CDR1 is MNHNS and CDR2 is SASEGT. The CDR3 length is 15 residues. V shed 7 bases, J shed 4 bases, and the junction held 4 bases outside the gene matches. The CDR3 spells CASNGGLAGADTQYF. The CDR3 region has the DNA TGTGCCAGCAACGGGGGACTAGCGGGAGCAGATACGCAGTATTTT.

The chain joins TRBV6-1 to TRBJ1-1; tentatively, D is TRBD1 (6 bases). V was clipped by 1 base and J by 4 bases, with 13 bases between them. This CDR3 comprises 15 residues. Germline V gene sequence: CDR1 MNHNS, CDR2 SASEGT. The CDR3 reads CASSEEQGPGTEAFF. CDR3 coding DNA: TGTGCCAGCAGTGAAGAACAGGGTCCTGGCACTGAAGCTTTCTTT.

This clone was detected a few times. CDR3 in amino acids: CATSRDLGQGNQPQHF. CDR3 bases: TGTGCCACCAGCAGAGATCTGGGACAGGGGAATCAGCCCCAGCATTTT. The chain combines TRBV15 with TRBJ1-5; 10 nucleotides match TRBD1. The CDR3 runs to 16 residues. From germline, CDR1 is LNHNV and CDR2 YYDKDF (reference sequence). The V and J ends lost 0 bases and 4 bases, in that order; junction bases with no gene match: 3.